This TCR beta chain came from a study of cytomegalovirus exposure and HLA in healthy donors. Study-wide findings and caveats: Cytomegalovirus status was reportedly diagnosed by the classifier with high specificity and sensitivity.

As concerns this clone: Its target is unknown.

The CDR3 spans 15 residues. In germline, CDR1 is PRHDT, CDR2 FYEKMQ (reference sequence). V lost 5 bases to trimming and J lost 7 bases, with 21 bases between them. Both 60 Vbeta primers and 13 Jbeta primers went into the PCR. Produced via immunoSEQ multiplex PCR; TCRdb's table is partial and in-frame only. The listing records approximately 190,000 clones. This TCR was recovered from a boy younger than 18 in good health and CMV-seronegative. The V and J genes are TRBV13 and TRBJ2-7; possible D gene TRBD2, 7 bases. The sample taken for sequencing was PBMCs. The CDR3 bases are TGTGCCAGCAGCACCCGGGGGGCCTCCTTGGGGGAGCAGTACTTC. Its protein is CASSTRGASLGEQYF.